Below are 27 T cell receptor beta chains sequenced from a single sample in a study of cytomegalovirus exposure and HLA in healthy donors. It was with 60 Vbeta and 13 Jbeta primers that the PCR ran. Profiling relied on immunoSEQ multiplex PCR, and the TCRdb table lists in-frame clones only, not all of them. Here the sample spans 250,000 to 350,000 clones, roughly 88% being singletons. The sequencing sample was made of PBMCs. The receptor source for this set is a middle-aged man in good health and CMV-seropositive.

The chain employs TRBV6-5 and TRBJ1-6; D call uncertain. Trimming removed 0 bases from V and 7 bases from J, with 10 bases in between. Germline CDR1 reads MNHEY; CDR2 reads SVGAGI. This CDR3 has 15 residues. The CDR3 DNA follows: TGTGCCAGCAGTTACTCTGGCAGGCAAAATTCACCCCTCCACTTT. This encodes CASSYSGRQNSPLHF.

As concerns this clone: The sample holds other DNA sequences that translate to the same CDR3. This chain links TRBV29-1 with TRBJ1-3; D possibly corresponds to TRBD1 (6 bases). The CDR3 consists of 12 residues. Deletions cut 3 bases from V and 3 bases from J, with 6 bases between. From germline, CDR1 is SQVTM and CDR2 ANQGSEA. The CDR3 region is CSVDRGGNTIYF. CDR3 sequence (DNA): TGCAGCGTTGACAGGGGTGGAAACACCATATATTTT.

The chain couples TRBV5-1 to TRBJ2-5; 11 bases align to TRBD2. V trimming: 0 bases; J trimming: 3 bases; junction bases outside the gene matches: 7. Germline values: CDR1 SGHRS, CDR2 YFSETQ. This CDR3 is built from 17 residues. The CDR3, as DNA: TGCGCCAGCAGCTTGGGGACCGGGACTAGCGGAGAAGAGACCCAGTACTTC. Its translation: CASSLGTGTSGEETQYF.

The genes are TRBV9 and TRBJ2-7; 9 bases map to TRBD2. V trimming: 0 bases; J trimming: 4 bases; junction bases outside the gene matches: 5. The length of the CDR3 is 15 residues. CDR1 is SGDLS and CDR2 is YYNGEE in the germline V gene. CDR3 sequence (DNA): TGTGCCAGCAGCGTAGAGGTAGCGGGAGTATACGAGCAGTACTTC. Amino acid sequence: CASSVEVAGVYEQYF.

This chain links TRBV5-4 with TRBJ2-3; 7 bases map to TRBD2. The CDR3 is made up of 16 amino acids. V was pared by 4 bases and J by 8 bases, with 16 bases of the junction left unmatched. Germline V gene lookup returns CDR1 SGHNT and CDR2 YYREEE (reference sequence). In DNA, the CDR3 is TGTGCCAGCAGCAGAGGTAGTGGACTAGATCTCGCTACGCAGTATTTT. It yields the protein CASSRGSGLDLATQYF.

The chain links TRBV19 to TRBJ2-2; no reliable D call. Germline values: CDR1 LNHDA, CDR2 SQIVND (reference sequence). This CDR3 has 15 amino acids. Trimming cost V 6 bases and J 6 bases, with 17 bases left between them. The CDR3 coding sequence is TGTGCCAGTAGAACTGGGCAGGCGAATGCCGGGGAGCTGTTTTTT. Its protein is CASRTGQANAGELFF.

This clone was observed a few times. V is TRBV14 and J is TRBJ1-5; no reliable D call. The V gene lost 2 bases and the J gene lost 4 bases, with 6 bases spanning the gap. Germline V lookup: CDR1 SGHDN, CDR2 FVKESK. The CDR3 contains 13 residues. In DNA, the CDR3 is TGTGCCAGCAGCCAAACGGGAAATCAGCCCCAGCATTTT. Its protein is CASSQTGNQPQHF.

CDR3 sequence: CASSQEREGRDTQYF. DNA of the CDR3: TGCGCCAGCAGCCAAGAGCGGGAAGGAAGAGATACGCAGTATTTT. This chain uses TRBV4-3 with TRBJ2-3; D perhaps matches TRBD2 (6 bases). This CDR3 region has 15 residues. With 0 bases removed from V and 5 bases from J, the gap between germline ends came to 12 bases. In germline, CDR1 is LGHNA, CDR2 YSLEER.

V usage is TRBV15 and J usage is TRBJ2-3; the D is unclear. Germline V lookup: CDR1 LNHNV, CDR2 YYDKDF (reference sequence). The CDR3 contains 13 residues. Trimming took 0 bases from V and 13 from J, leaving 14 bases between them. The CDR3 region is CATSRDGQLPKYF. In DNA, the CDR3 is TGTGCCACCAGCAGAGATGGTCAACTCCCCAAGTATTTT. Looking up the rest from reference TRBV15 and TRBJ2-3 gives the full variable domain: DAMVIQNPRYQVTQFGKPVTLSCSQTLNHNVMYWYQQKSSQAPKLLFHYYDKDFNNEADTPDNFQSRRPNTSFCFLDIRSPGLGDTAMYLCATSRDGQLPKYFGPGTRLTVL.

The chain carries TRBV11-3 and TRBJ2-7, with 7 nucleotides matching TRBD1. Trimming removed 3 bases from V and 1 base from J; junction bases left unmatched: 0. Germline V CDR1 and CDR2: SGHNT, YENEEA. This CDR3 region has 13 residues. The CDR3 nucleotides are TGTGCCAGCAGCTTCAGGGGGTCCTACGAGCAGTACTTC. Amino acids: CASSFRGSYEQYF.

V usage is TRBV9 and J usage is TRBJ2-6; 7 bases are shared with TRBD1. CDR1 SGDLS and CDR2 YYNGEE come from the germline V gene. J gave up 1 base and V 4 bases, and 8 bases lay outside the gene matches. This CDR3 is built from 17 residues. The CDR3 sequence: CASSPWDSPSGANVLTF. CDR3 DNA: TGTGCCAGCAGCCCATGGGACAGCCCTTCTGGGGCCAACGTCCTGACTTTC.

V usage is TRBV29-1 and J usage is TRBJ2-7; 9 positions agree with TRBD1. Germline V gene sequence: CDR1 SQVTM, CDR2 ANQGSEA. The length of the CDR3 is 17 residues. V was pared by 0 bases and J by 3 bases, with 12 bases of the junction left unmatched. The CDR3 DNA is TGCAGCGTTGAAGATAGGGTGGGCGGGACAGGGTTCTACGAGCAGTACTTC. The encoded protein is CSVEDRVGGTGFYEQYF.

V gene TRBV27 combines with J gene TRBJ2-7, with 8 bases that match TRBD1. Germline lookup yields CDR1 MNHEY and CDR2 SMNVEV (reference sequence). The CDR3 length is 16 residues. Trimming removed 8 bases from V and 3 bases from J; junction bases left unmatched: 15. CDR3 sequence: CASGTGQGLNFYEQYF. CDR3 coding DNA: TGTGCCAGCGGAACAGGACAGGGTCTAAACTTCTACGAGCAGTACTTC.

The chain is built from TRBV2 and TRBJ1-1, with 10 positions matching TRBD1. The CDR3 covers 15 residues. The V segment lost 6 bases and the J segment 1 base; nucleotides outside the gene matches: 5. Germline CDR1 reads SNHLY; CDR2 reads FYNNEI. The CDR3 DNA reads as TGTGCCAGCAGGGAGCGACAGGGGGCGAACACTGAAGCTTTCTTT. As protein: CASRERQGANTEAFF.

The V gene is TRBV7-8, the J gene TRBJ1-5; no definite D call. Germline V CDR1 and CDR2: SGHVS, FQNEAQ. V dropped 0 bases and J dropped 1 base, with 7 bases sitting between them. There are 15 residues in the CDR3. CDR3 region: CASSLAGQSNQPQHF. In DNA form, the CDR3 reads TGTGCCAGCAGCTTAGCGGGCCAAAGCAATCAGCCCCAGCATTTT.

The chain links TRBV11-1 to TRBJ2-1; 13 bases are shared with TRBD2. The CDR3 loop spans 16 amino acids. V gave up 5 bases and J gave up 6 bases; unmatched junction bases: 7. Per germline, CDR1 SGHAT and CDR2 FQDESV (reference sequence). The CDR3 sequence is CASSRAGTSGINEQFF. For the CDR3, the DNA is TGTGCCAGCAGCCGAGCCGGGACTAGCGGGATCAATGAGCAGTTCTTC.

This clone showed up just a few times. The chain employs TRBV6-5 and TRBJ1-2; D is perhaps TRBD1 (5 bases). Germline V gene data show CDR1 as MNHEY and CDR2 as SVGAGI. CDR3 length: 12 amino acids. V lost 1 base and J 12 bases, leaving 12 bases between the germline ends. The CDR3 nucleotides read TGTGCCAGCAGTTACTTCCCAGGGATACACACCTTC. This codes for CASSYFPGIHTF.

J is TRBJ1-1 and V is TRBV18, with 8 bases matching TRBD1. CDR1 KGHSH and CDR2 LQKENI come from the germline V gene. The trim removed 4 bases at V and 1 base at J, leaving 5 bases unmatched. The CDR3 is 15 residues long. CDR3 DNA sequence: TGTGCCAGCTCACTTGGGACAGGAGCGAACACTGAAGCTTTCTTT. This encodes CASSLGTGANTEAFF.

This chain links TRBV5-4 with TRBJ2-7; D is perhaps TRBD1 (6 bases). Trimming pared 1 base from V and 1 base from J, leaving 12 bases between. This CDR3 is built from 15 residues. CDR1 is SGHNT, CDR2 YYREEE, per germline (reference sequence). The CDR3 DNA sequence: TGTGCCAGCAGCTTGAAGGCAGGGGTTTCCTACGAGCAGTACTTC. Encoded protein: CASSLKAGVSYEQYF. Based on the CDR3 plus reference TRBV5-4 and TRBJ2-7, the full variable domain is ETGVTQSPTHLIKTRGQQVTLRCSSQSGHNTVSWYQQALGQGPQFIFQYYREEENGRGNFPPRFSGLQFPNYSSELNVNALELDDSALYLCASSLKAGVSYEQYFGPGTRLTVT.

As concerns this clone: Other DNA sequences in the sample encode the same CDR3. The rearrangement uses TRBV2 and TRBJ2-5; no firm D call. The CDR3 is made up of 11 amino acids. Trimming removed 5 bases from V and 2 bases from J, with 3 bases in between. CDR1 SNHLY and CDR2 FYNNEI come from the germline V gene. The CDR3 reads CASSPQETQYF. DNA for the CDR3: TGTGCCAGCAGTCCACAAGAGACCCAGTACTTC.

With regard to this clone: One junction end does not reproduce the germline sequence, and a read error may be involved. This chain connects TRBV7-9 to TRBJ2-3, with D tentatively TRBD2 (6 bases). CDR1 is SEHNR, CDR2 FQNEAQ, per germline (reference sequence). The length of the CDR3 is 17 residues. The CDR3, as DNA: TGTTCCAGCAGCTTACTCTGGGGCGGGGCTAGCACAGATACGCAGTATTTT. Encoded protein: CSSSLLWGGASTDTQYF. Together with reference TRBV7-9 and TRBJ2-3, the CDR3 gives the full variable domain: DTGVSQNPRHKITKRGQNVTFRCDPISEHNRLYWYRQTLGQGPEFLTYFQNEAQLEKSRLLSDRFSAERPKGSFSTLEIQRTEQGDSAMYLCSSSLLWGGASTDTQYFGPGTRLTVL.

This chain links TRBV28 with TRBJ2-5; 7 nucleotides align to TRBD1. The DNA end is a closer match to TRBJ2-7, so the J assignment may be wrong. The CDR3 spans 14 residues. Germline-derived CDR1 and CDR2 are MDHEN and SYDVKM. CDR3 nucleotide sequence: TGTGCCAGCAGTCCGGGACAGAGACGCTACGAGCAGTACTTC. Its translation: CASSPGQRRYEQYF.

CDR3 DNA: TGTGCCAGTAGTGGTGGCAGGGGGAACACTGAAGCTTTCTTT. Translation gives CASSGGRGNTEAFF. The J gene is TRBJ1-1, the V gene TRBV19; D is possibly TRBD1 (6 bases). From germline, CDR1 is LNHDA and CDR2 SQIVND (reference sequence). With 5 bases removed from V and 1 base from J, the gap between germline ends came to 11 bases. The CDR3 extends over 14 amino acids.

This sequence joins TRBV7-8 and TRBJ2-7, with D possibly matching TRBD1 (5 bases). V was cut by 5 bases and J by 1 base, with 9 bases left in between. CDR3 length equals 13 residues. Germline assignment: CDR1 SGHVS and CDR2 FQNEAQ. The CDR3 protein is CASSKGFSYEQYF. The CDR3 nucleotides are TGTGCCAGCAGCAAGGGGTTTTCCTACGAGCAGTACTTC.

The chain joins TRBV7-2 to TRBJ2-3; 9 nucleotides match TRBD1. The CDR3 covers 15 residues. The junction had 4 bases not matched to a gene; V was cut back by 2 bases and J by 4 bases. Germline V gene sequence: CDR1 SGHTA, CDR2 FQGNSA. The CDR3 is CASSLSGQGADTQYF. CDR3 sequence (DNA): TGTGCCAGCAGCTTATCGGGACAGGGCGCAGATACGCAGTATTTT.

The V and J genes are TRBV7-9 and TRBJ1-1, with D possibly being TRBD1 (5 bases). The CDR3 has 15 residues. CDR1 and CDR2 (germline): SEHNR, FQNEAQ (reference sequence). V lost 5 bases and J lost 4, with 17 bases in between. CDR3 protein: CASSERQSGGTEAFF. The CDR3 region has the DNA TGTGCCAGCAGCGAAAGACAAAGCGGGGGCACTGAAGCTTTCTTT. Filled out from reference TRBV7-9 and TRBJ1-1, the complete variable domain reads DTGVSQNPRHKITKRGQNVTFRCDPISEHNRLYWYRQTLGQGPEFLTYFQNEAQLEKSRLLSDRFSAERPKGSFSTLEIQRTEQGDSAMYLCASSERQSGGTEAFFGQGTRLTVV.

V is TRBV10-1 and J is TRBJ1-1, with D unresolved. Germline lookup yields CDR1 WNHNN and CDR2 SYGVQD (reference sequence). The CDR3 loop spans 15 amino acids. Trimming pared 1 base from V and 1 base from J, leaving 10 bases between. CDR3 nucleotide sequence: TGCGCCAGCAGTGAGTTGGAGACTTCGAACACTGAAGCTTTCTTT. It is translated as CASSELETSNTEAFF.